Shown below are 12 T cell receptor beta chains from a single sample sequenced in a study of control samples from healthy donors and cancer patients. Using immunoSEQ multiplex PCR, the repertoire was profiled, and TCRdb retains in-frame clones only, with some absent. Here the sample spans 75,000 to 100,000 clones, approximately 78% being singletons. The sample was blood. The receptors were gathered from a man between 60 and 70 years old in good health.

The chain uses TRBV12-3 or TRBV12-4 and TRBJ1-3; D uncertain. This CDR3 region has 13 residues. V was pared by 6 bases and J by 4 bases, with 10 bases between. CDR3: CASRTTQGNTIYF. The DNA for the CDR3 is TGTGCCAGCAGAACTACTCAAGGAAACACCATATATTTT.

V usage is TRBV9 and J usage is TRBJ1-1; D unresolved. This CDR3 has 13 amino acids. In germline, CDR1 is SGDLS, CDR2 YYNGEE. The ends were cut back, 0 bases at V and 0 bases at J, with 3 bases in the middle. In DNA form, the CDR3 reads TGTGCCAGCAGCGTAGCGGTGAACACTGAAGCTTTCTTT. Its protein is CASSVAVNTEAFF.

Remarks on this clone: Other nucleotide sequences from this sample produce the same CDR3. The chain is built from TRBV19 and TRBJ2-7; D remains ambiguous. Deletions cut 3 bases from V and 0 bases from J, with 6 bases between. The CDR3 covers 13 residues. Germline V gene sequence: CDR1 LNHDA, CDR2 SQIVND (reference sequence). In nucleotides, the CDR3 is TGTGCCAGTAGTATGGGCAGCTCCTACGAGCAGTACTTC. This translates into CASSMGSSYEQYF.

The chain has TRBV20-1 and TRBJ1-1; the D gene is possibly TRBD1 (5 bases). This CDR3 has 14 residues. Per the germline V gene, CDR1 is DFQATT and CDR2 is SNEGSKA (reference sequence). The germline V and J ends were trimmed by 3 bases and 5 bases, with 16 bases remaining between them. CDR3 bases: TGCAGTGCTAGTAGGTCGGGGGTCGGGACTGAAGCTTTCTTT. It is translated as CSASRSGVGTEAFF.

The chain combines TRBV3-1 (or the pseudogene TRBV3-2) with TRBJ2-5, with 9 bases matching TRBD2. The germline V gene encodes CDR1 LGHDT and CDR2 YNNKEL (reference sequence). This CDR3 comprises 16 residues. V dropped 4 bases and J dropped 4; count of bases not matched to a gene: 10. The CDR3 DNA reads as TGTGCCAGCAGCCCTTTCCCTCTAGCGGGAACAGAGACCCAGTACTTC. This translates into CASSPFPLAGTETQYF.

This clone was detected ten times or more. CDR3 region: CASSPSRAGASYNEQFF. DNA of the CDR3: TGTGCCAGCAGTCCCTCTCGGGCGGGGGCCTCCTACAATGAGCAGTTCTTC. The chain couples TRBV27 to TRBJ2-1, with a possible D match to TRBD2 (7 bases). In germline, CDR1 is MNHEY, CDR2 SMNVEV (reference sequence). The CDR3 length is 17 residues. Trimming left V 5 bases short and J 0 bases short, with 17 bases between.

The chain uses TRBV7-9 and TRBJ1-1; D not certain. Germline-derived CDR1 and CDR2 are SEHNR and FQNEAQ (reference sequence). The V end lost 1 base, the J end lost 0 bases, and 0 bases lay between the germline ends. The CDR3 loop spans 12 amino acids. The CDR3 nucleotides read TGTGCCAGCAGCTTAGTGAACACTGAAGCTTTCTTT. Residues: CASSLVNTEAFF.

This clone was counted once. V and J are TRBV9 and TRBJ2-1; the D gene is possibly TRBD2 (5 bases). Germline CDR1 and CDR2: SGDLS and YYNGEE. V gave up 4 bases and J gave up 3 bases, with 14 bases separating them. The CDR3 covers 15 residues. The CDR3 reads CASSPRLGSYNEQFF. The CDR3, as DNA: TGTGCCAGCAGCCCCCGGTTGGGGAGCTACAATGAGCAGTTCTTC.

V is TRBV2 and J is TRBJ1-2, with 8 bases lining up with TRBD1. This CDR3 contains 13 residues. Trimming took 8 bases from V and 6 from J; bases not matched to a gene: 8. The V gene's germline CDR1 is SNHLY and CDR2 FYNNEI. Written as DNA, the CDR3 is TGTGCCAGCTCCTACAGGGGGGTGGATGGCTACACCTTC. It yields the protein CASSYRGVDGYTF.

V usage is TRBV7-2 and J usage is TRBJ2-1, with TRBD2 matching 8 bases. V shed 1 base, J shed 2 bases, and the junction held 10 bases outside the gene matches. The germline V gene has CDR1 SGHTA and CDR2 FQGNSA. The CDR3 totals 18 residues. The DNA of the CDR3 is TGTGCCAGCAGCTTAGTTGCGGGAGGCTTAAAAACCTACAATGAGCAGTTCTTC. Amino acids: CASSLVAGGLKTYNEQFF.

The DNA for the CDR3 is TGTGCCAGCAGTGTAAGGGGTAGGGCCACAGATACGCAGTATTTT. Protein sequence: CASSVRGRATDTQYF. The gene calls are TRBV2 and TRBJ2-3, with D tentatively TRBD1 (5 bases). Germline V gene data show CDR1 as SNHLY and CDR2 as FYNNEI. V was cut by 4 bases and J by 2 bases, with 13 bases left in between. The CDR3 loop spans 15 amino acids.

The V call is TRBV5-4, the J call TRBJ1-1; D possibly corresponds to TRBD1 (6 bases). V shed 0 bases and J shed 3 bases, with 12 bases lying between them. Germline V gene data show CDR1 as SGHNT and CDR2 as YYREEE (reference sequence). The CDR3 is 15 residues long. The CDR3 region has the DNA TGTGCCAGCAGCTTGGCCAGGGGCTTAGACACTGAAGCTTTCTTT. It yields the protein CASSLARGLDTEAFF.